These 25 T cell receptor beta chains came from one sample sequenced in a study of early T cells in non-severe SARS-CoV-2 infection. Using its own MiXCR run on the 5' RACE reads, TCRdb lists one record per CDR3 protein. In the table there are approximately 100,000 distinct CDR3 sequences, 16% of which are singletons. The material sequenced was whole blood. Receptor source: an adult who was a healthcare worker with PCR-confirmed SARS-CoV-2 infection or an uninfected control (not recorded which).

There are a few counts of this clonotype. The rearrangement uses TRBV7-2 and TRBJ1-3; D is unclear. CDR1 and CDR2 from the germline V gene are SGHTA and FQGNSA. V lost 2 bases, J lost 3 bases, and 2 bases lay in between. The CDR3 sequence is 12 residues long. The CDR3 DNA is TGTGCCAGCAGCTTATATGGAAACACCATATATTTT. It codes for CASSLYGNTIYF.

At least ten counts were recorded for this clonotype. This chain links TRBV5-4 with TRBJ1-2, with D maybe TRBD1 (5 bases). CDR1 SGHNT and CDR2 YYREEE come from the germline V gene (reference sequence). This CDR3 is 15 amino acids long. The V end lost 4 bases, the J end lost 5 bases, and 18 bases lay between the germline ends. As DNA, the CDR3 is TGTGCCAGCAGCGGGGGTGGAACAGCGTCTTATGGCTACACCTTC. It encodes CASSGGGTASYGYTF.

In its sample, this clonotype was seen a few times. The V call is TRBV7-2, the J call TRBJ2-5; 8 nucleotides match TRBD2. Germline V gives CDR1 SGHTA, CDR2 FQGNSA. The CDR3 extends over 17 amino acids. Losses at the gene ends were 4 bases for V and 7 bases for J; bases not matched to a gene: 17. CDR3 amino acids: CASSSPPSGYREGTQYF. CDR3 sequence (DNA): TGTGCCAGCAGCTCCCCCCCTAGCGGGTATCGAGAAGGGACCCAGTACTTC.

This clonotype was counted a few times. This sequence joins TRBV5-1 and TRBJ2-1; 12 bases line up with TRBD2. The CDR3 totals 16 residues. The ends lost 2 bases at V and 1 base at J; junction bases unmatched: 1. CDR1 and CDR2 (germline): SGHRS, YFSETQ. The CDR3 region is CASSFTSGGSYNEQFF. The DNA for the CDR3 is TGCGCCAGCAGCTTCACTAGCGGGGGGTCCTACAATGAGCAGTTCTTC. Combining the CDR3 with reference TRBV5-1 and TRBJ2-1 gives the whole variable domain KAGVTQTPRYLIKTRGQQVTLSCSPISGHRSVSWYQQTPGQGLQFLFEYFSETQRNKGNFPGRFSGRQFSNSRSEMNVSTLELGDSALYLCASSFTSGGSYNEQFFGPGTRLTVL.

This clonotype has a handful of counts. The chain links TRBV20-1 to TRBJ2-3; D is unresolved. V dropped 4 bases and J dropped 8 bases, with 10 bases sitting between them. Germline V CDR1 and CDR2: DFQATT, SNEGSKA (reference sequence). The CDR3 is made up of 11 amino acids. The CDR3 here is CSATRTVTQYF. For the CDR3, the DNA is TGCAGTGCTACCCGGACGGTTACGCAGTATTTT.

The CDR3 loop reads CSARGGRNTGELFF. CDR3 bases: TGCAGTGCAAGGGGCGGGAGGAACACCGGGGAGCTGTTTTTT. This chain uses TRBV20-1 with TRBJ2-2; 7 positions agree with TRBD2. Per the germline V gene, CDR1 is DFQATT and CDR2 is SNEGSKA (reference sequence). Trimming removed 6 bases from V and 1 base from J; junction bases left unmatched: 5. This CDR3 comprises 14 residues.

V is TRBV30 and J is TRBJ2-5, with D perhaps matching TRBD2 (6 bases). V lost 2 bases and J 4 bases, leaving 11 bases between the germline ends. The CDR3 has 13 residues. From germline, CDR1 is GTSNPN and CDR2 SVGIG (reference sequence). The CDR3: CAWSLPGGETQYF. CDR3 DNA: TGTGCCTGGAGTCTCCCCGGGGGAGAGACCCAGTACTTC. The whole variable domain, remainder taken from reference TRBV30 and TRBJ2-5, is SQTIHQWPATLVQPVGSPLSLECTVEGTSNPNLYWYRQAAGRGLQLLFYSVGIGQISSEVPQNLSASRPQDRQFILSSKKLLLSDSGFYLCAWSLPGGETQYFGPGTRLLVL.

This clonotype came up many times. The J gene is TRBJ2-2, the V gene TRBV6-1; D gene unclear. Germline V CDR1 and CDR2: MNHNS, SASEGT. V lost 1 base to trimming and J lost 8 bases, with 11 bases between them. The CDR3 loop spans 14 amino acids. This CDR3 is CASSEEITLGELFF. CDR3 coding DNA: TGTGCCAGCAGTGAAGAAATAACTTTAGGGGAGCTGTTTTTT.

This chain joins TRBV12-3 or TRBV12-4 and TRBJ1-5; the D gene is possibly TRBD1 (5 bases). V was shortened by 0 bases and J by 2 bases, with 11 bases between the two germline ends. The CDR3 is 16 residues long. CDR3 DNA: TGTGCCAGCAGTTTAGCATCCCAGGGCGGCAATCAGCCCCAGCATTTT. Its protein product is CASSLASQGGNQPQHF.

In its sample, this clonotype was seen many times. The chain is built from TRBV12-3 or TRBV12-4 and TRBJ2-7; no reliable D call. Trimming removed 3 bases from V and 5 bases from J, with 14 bases in between. There are 14 residues in the CDR3. CDR3 coding DNA: TGTGCCAGCAGTTTTCGGCTAGTCGGTAACGAGCAGTACTTC. Translation gives CASSFRLVGNEQYF.

This clonotype came up a few times. The genes are TRBV2 and TRBJ1-1, with D perhaps matching TRBD1 (6 bases). V shed 3 bases and J shed 3 bases, with 14 bases lying between them. This CDR3 contains 15 residues. Germline V CDR1 and CDR2: SNHLY, FYNNEI. The CDR3 DNA sequence: TGTGCCAGCAGTGAGTACAGGGTATCTGACACTGAAGCTTTCTTT. Its protein product is CASSEYRVSDTEAFF.

V is TRBV28 and J is TRBJ1-3; possible D gene TRBD1, 6 bases. Trimming shortened V by 6 bases and J by 0 bases, and 9 bases separated the two germline ends. This CDR3 is built from 14 residues. Germline V gene sequence: CDR1 MDHEN, CDR2 SYDVKM. CDR3 sequence (DNA): TGTGCCAGCAGAAGCAGGGGCTCTGGAAACACCATATATTTT. Protein: CASRSRGSGNTIYF.

The rearrangement links TRBV20-1 to TRBJ2-7; the D gene is possibly TRBD2 (5 bases). CDR1 DFQATT and CDR2 SNEGSKA come from the germline V gene (reference sequence). CDR3 length: 16 residues. The V and J ends lost 5 bases and 4 bases respectively, with 24 bases between them. The CDR3 loop reads CSALKSPASSGYEQYF. As DNA, the CDR3 is TGCAGTGCTTTAAAATCCCCGGCTAGCTCCGGTTACGAGCAGTACTTC.

The V call is TRBV12-3 or TRBV12-4, the J call TRBJ1-1; maybe TRBD1 (5 bases). V was clipped by 7 bases and J by 1 base, with 16 bases between them. This CDR3 comprises 15 residues. CDR3: CASNPRKGSNTEAFF. CDR3 nucleotides: TGTGCCAGCAACCCGAGGAAGGGGTCGAACACTGAAGCTTTCTTT.

The rearrangement uses TRBV28 and TRBJ2-7; D ambiguous. Trimming shortened V by 3 bases and J by 7 bases, and 7 bases separated the two germline ends. The CDR3 is made up of 11 amino acids. Germline V gene data show CDR1 as MDHEN and CDR2 as SYDVKM. In DNA form, the CDR3 reads TGTGCCAGCAGTTTGGGGTTGGAGCAGTACTTC. As protein: CASSLGLEQYF.

The chain employs TRBV18 and TRBJ2-7; 9 nucleotides line up with TRBD1. V was clipped by 3 bases and J by 2 bases; unmatched bases: 5. The CDR3 loop spans 15 amino acids. Germline CDR1 and CDR2: KGHSH and LQKENI. CDR3 nucleotide sequence: TGTGCCAGCTCACCGGAACAGGGGGCGACCTACGAGCAGTACTTC. As protein: CASSPEQGATYEQYF.

This clonotype showed up just a few times. The genes are TRBV29-1 and TRBJ1-1, with D uncertain. In germline, CDR1 is SQVTM, CDR2 ANQGSEA. V lost 5 bases, J lost 2 bases, and 12 bases lay in between. The length of the CDR3 is 13 residues. CDR3 DNA sequence: TGCAGCGTTATGAAGCAAAGCAACACTGAAGCTTTCTTT. It translates to CSVMKQSNTEAFF.

This clonotype was seen more than once but under ten times. The genes are TRBV18 and TRBJ2-1; D is possibly TRBD1 (5 bases). The germline V gene has CDR1 KGHSH and CDR2 LQKENI. V was shortened by 6 bases and J by 3 bases, with 12 bases between the two germline ends. This CDR3 is built from 14 residues. The CDR3 nucleotides read TGTGCCAGCTCTCCGGGCGACAGCTACAATGAGCAGTTCTTC. Translation: CASSPGDSYNEQFF.

The DNA of the CDR3 is TGTGCCAGCTCACCACCCGGGCGGGCCAGCAATCAGCCCCAGCATTTT. Amino acid sequence: CASSPPGRASNQPQHF. The J gene is TRBJ1-5, the V gene TRBV18; D unresolved. From germline, CDR1 is KGHSH and CDR2 LQKENI. The CDR3 sequence is 16 residues long. V lost 0 bases and J 1 base, leaving 10 bases between the germline ends. Combining the CDR3 with reference TRBV18 and TRBJ1-5 gives the whole variable domain NAGVMQNPRHLVRRRGQEARLRCSPMKGHSHVYWYRQLPEEGLKFMVYLQKENIIDESGMPKERFSAEFPKEGPSILRIQQVVRGDSAAYFCASSPPGRASNQPQHFGDGTRLSIL.

This clonotype has a handful of counts. The chain recombines TRBV7-9 with TRBJ1-3; unclear D gene. The germline V gene encodes CDR1 SEHNR and CDR2 FQNEAQ (reference sequence). V was pared by 3 bases and J by 0 bases, with 12 bases between. The CDR3 is 16 amino acids. In DNA, the CDR3 is TGTGCCAGCAGCTTTACAACGACTGCCTCTGGAAACACCATATATTTT. This encodes CASSFTTTASGNTIYF.

Turning to this clonotype: At one of its ends the junction is not consistent with the germline gene, which may arise from a read error. The chain combines TRBV7-7 with TRBJ2-3, with D possibly matching TRBD2 (5 bases). The CDR3 has 14 residues. CDR1 is SSHAT and CDR2 is FNYEAQ in the germline V gene (reference sequence). The CDR3 nucleotides read TGTGCTAGCAGCGAGGGCACAAGCACAGATACGCAGTATTTT. Amino acid sequence: CASSEGTSTDTQYF.

This clonotype was seen only a few times. J is TRBJ2-7 and V is TRBV6-2 or TRBV6-3; 9 nucleotides align to TRBD1. The junction had 14 bases not matched to a gene; V was cut back by 2 bases and J by 6 bases. From germline, CDR1 is MNHEY and CDR2 SVGEGT. CDR3 length: 17 residues. The CDR3 region is CASSYSGWDRVPGEQYF. The CDR3 region has the DNA TGTGCCAGCAGTTACAGCGGTTGGGACAGGGTGCCGGGCGAGCAGTACTTC.

The chain recombines TRBV28 with TRBJ2-7, with D perhaps TRBD2 (5 bases). Germline V lookup: CDR1 MDHEN, CDR2 SYDVKM. This CDR3 spans 13 amino acids. The V and J ends lost 8 bases and 2 bases respectively, with 13 bases between them. The CDR3 coding sequence is TGTGCCAGCCAGAATTGGGGAGCCTACGAGCAGTACTTC. This gives the protein CASQNWGAYEQYF.

The chain carries TRBV5-1 and TRBJ1-6, with 9 bases lining up with TRBD1. V was pared by 3 bases and J by 10 bases, with 5 bases of the junction left unmatched. The germline V gene has CDR1 SGHRS and CDR2 YFSETQ. CDR3 size: 14 residues. The CDR3 reads CASSSKTGGSPLHF. The CDR3 DNA is TGCGCCAGCAGCTCAAAGACAGGGGGATCACCCCTCCACTTT.

This clonotype is deemed medium-sized. This chain's CDR3 is CASSLAPSANQPQHF. DNA of the CDR3: TGTGCCAGCAGCTTAGCGCCCTCCGCCAATCAGCCCCAGCATTTT. The chain couples TRBV7-8 to TRBJ1-5, with D unclear. V was shortened by 0 bases and J by 3 bases, with 9 bases between the two germline ends. This CDR3 has 15 residues. CDR1 is SGHVS and CDR2 is FQNEAQ in the germline V gene.